Listed below are T cell receptor beta chains from one sample, sequenced in a study of beta chain features in type 1 diabetes. The data were produced by immunoSEQ multiplex PCR, yet TCRdb's version contains in-frame clones alone and is incomplete. The table lists 620,000 or so clones, around 16% of them singletons. Material: naive CD4+ T cells from blood. Receptor source: a man aged 18 to 29 in good health. The CDR3 runs from the conserved cysteine through the conserved F or W. The listing skips clone size in some rows; elsewhere it reads once, few, many or a size class.

few | TRBV7-9 | CASSPTSGGWETQYF
few | TRBV18 | CASSPASTGGPGNYGYTF
- | TRBV14 | CASRHIRGLNSYNSPLHF
- | TRBV29-1 | CSVVGQLNTEAFF
- | TRBV29-1 | CSGQGQAPKAFF
few | TRBV30 | CAWSVPTGSNEKLFF
many | TRBV28 | CASSLRTSYNEQFF
- | TRBV4-3 | CASSLMWDTSYEQYF
few | TRBV4-1 | CASSQVGKGSYNEQFF
- | TRBV29-1 | CSVEGGEGYTF
few | TRBV29-1 | CSARTSGRASEQFF
few | TRBV5-4 | CASSLPGLTGEAQYF
few | TRBV7-6 | CASSLLGTLGSGNTIYF
- | TRBV9 | CASSVGSRQPNTIYF
- | TRBV9 | CASSVDLNYGYTF
few | TRBV4-1 | CASSPGYDRRLNYGYTF
many | TRBV4-3 | CASRPSGANVLTF
- | TRBV9 | CASSPWERAAYEQYF
- | TRBV28 | CASRAGPLVRERRELFF
- | TRBV5-4 | CASSLAGTAHGYTF
- | TRBV28 | CASRGPRKVLTSSYNEQFF
- | TRBV7-9 | CASSPLFRTGVDEQYF
- | TRBV4-2 | CASSQDPGPQDEQYF
many | TRBV10-3 | CAISETDWKLFF
few | TRBV23-1 | CASSLLSRGGDEQFF
- | TRBV15 | CATSRDLVRASTNEKLFF
once | TRBV20-1 | CSAPVRNTQYF
few | TRBV4-2 | CASSQVAISETQYF
- | TRBV21-1 | CASSKGPWADNEQFF
few | TRBV5-1 | CASSYSGAQETQYF
- | TRBV7-8 | CASSLARAVASPLHF
- | TRBV10-3 | CASRGQGAEQYF
few | TRBV4-1 | CASSLTGGETQYF
- | TRBV19 | CASSPQGGRNQPQHF
few | TRBV28 | CASIKRTVANTGELFF
- | TRBV6-5 | CASSYSFRTQETQYF
few | TRBV6-1 | CASSGGGAADTQYF
- | TRBV27 | CASSLSSGGLVLDNEQFF
- | TRBV25-1 | CASSEYAQNTEAFF
few | TRBV5-1 | CASSWTGSADTQYF
- | TRBV28 | CASSQGFRYEQYF
few | TRBV5-1 | CASSLVPGPYEQYF
- | TRBV7-2 | CASSLAPRDKGETQYF
few | TRBV7-2 | CASSLGLAEAGELFF
- | TRBV5-1 | CASRTGGGSESDSYNEQFF
few | TRBV6-6 | CASSSSGANVLTF
few | TRBV29-1 | CSVGGTGNSPLHF
few | TRBV7-2 | CASSSEGQGTGELFF
- | TRBV19 | CASSRRQGQETQYF
- | TRBV6-5 | CASRGQAGNTIYF
- | TRBV5-1 | CASSLSPSGSHNEQFF
- | TRBV7-8 | CASSLTSGRIGGTQYF
- | TRBV7-9 | CASSLWGASPETQYF
- | TRBV27 | CASSPAGQGDWNEQFF
- | TRBV5-1 | CASSLESGQWETQYF
- | TRBV25-1 | CASSESLGPDGYTF
- | TRBV4-2 | CASSQESGRSYNEQFF